This T cell receptor (beta chain) comes out of a study of CD8 T cells in ankylosing spondylitis. The V end was cut by 0 bases, the J end by 2 bases, with 6 bases between. CDR3 length: 13 residues. The germline gives CDR1 SGHKS, CDR2 YYEKEE (reference sequence). The sample holds many counts of this clonotype. As yet, its antigen is unknown. Study-wide results and limits: Disease-associated clones were reportedly significantly overrepresented in matched ankylosing spondylitis synovial fluid. Clones linked with disease were CD8+ and fairly uncommon in the peripheral blood.

Making use of molecular barcodes, quantitative 5'-RACE generated TCR beta libraries. TCRdb re-derived calls from the 5' RACE reads in MiXCR, one entry per CDR3 protein. In the table there are about 220,000 distinct CDR3 sequences, over 9.5% of which are singletons. Sequencing was performed on blood, either unsorted or a sorted T cell fraction (not recorded which). The V gene is TRBV5-5, the J gene TRBJ2-7; no firm D call. The source of this sequence is a male donor with ankylosing spondylitis or in good health (not recorded which). The DNA for the CDR3 is TGTGCCAGCAGCTTGGACACCCCCTACGAGCAGTACTTC. Protein sequence: CASSLDTPYEQYF. Supplemented by reference TRBV5-5 and TRBJ2-7, the full variable domain reads DAGVTQSPTHLIKTRGQQVTLRCSPISGHKSVSWYQQVLGQGPQFIFQYYEKEERGRGNFPDRFSARQFPNYSSELNVNALLLGDSALYLCASSLDTPYEQYFGPGTRLTVT.